The 23 T cell receptor beta chains below all came from one sample that was sequenced in a study of CD8 T cells in Susac syndrome. Roughly 0.45 to 1 ug RNA was reverse transcribed with random hexamers. TCRdb analysed the immunoSEQ multiplex PCR reads with MiXCR anew, one entry per CDR3 protein. The repertoire has roughly 50,000 distinct CDR3 sequences, roughly 93% of them found once; the top ten carry more than 0.45%. Sequenced: CD8+ T cells from PBMCs. Receptors were obtained from a human donor in good health.

This chain links TRBV7-6 with TRBJ2-7; D is uncertain. The CDR3 runs to 11 residues. The germline V and J ends were trimmed by 5 bases and 6 bases, with 8 bases remaining between them. CDR1 is SGHVS, CDR2 FNYEAQ, per germline. The CDR3 loop reads CASSLGTEQYF. The CDR3 region has the DNA TGTGCCAGCAGCCTCGGTACCGAGCAGTACTTC.

In DNA, the CDR3 is TGTGCCAGCAGCCTCCAGGGATACCTAAGCGAGCAGTACTTC. Translation: CASSLQGYLSEQYF. The chain combines TRBV28 with TRBJ2-7; the D gene is possibly TRBD1 (5 bases). The CDR3 has 14 residues. CDR1 and CDR2 (germline): MDHEN, SYDVKM. The V end was cut by 6 bases, the J end by 6 bases, with 18 bases between.

The rearrangement uses TRBV28 and TRBJ2-3; 7 nucleotides match TRBD2. CDR1 MDHEN and CDR2 SYDVKM come from the germline V gene. CDR3 length equals 16 residues. The J segment lost 4 bases and the V segment lost 3 bases, leaving 10 bases of the junction unmatched. CDR3 sequence (DNA): TGTGCCAGCAGTTTCGGCACGACTAGCTCTGCAGATACGCAGTATTTT. Amino acid sequence: CASSFGTTSSADTQYF.

The chain links TRBV7-9 to TRBJ2-3, with D tentatively TRBD2 (6 bases). The germline V and J ends were trimmed by 5 bases and 1 base, with 13 bases remaining between them. The length of the CDR3 is 15 residues. The germline V gene encodes CDR1 SEHNR and CDR2 FQNEAQ (reference sequence). The CDR3 bases are TGTGCCAGCAGCCCTACTAGCCCCGGCACAGATACGCAGTATTTT. Translation gives CASSPTSPGTDTQYF.

This clonotype was seen just once. The chain recombines TRBV14 with TRBJ2-7; possibly TRBD1 for D (5 bases). The V gene lost 4 bases and the J gene lost 5 bases, with 15 bases spanning the gap. This CDR3 is built from 14 residues. Per germline, CDR1 SGHDN and CDR2 FVKESK. CDR3 in DNA: TGTGCCAGCAGCCTCTTAGGGGCTCCCCACGAGCAGTACTTC. Its protein is CASSLLGAPHEQYF.

This chain connects TRBV28 to TRBJ2-7; a weak D match, TRBD2 (5 bases). This CDR3 region has 13 residues. Trimming took off 9 bases at V and 4 bases at J, with 16 bases between the two ends. In germline, CDR1 is MDHEN, CDR2 SYDVKM. Written as DNA, the CDR3 is TGTGCCAGTAAGATAAGCGGTTCTTACGAGCAGTACTTC. Amino acids: CASKISGSYEQYF.

The V gene is TRBV12-3 or TRBV12-4, the J gene TRBJ2-2; D uncertain. Trimming removed 2 bases at V and 3 bases at J, with 1 base between. This CDR3 has 12 amino acids. The CDR3 DNA is TGTGCCAGCAGTTTATACACCGGGGAGCTGTTTTTT. Residues: CASSLYTGELFF.

V and J are TRBV29-1 and TRBJ2-7; D may be TRBD1 (6 bases). The CDR3 has 11 residues. The V and J ends lost 7 bases and 1 base respectively, with 8 bases between them. Germline V CDR1 and CDR2: SQVTM, ANQGSEA. The CDR3 coding sequence is TGCAGCGCGACAGGTTCCTACGAGCAGTACTTC. Residues: CSATGSYEQYF.

The chain links TRBV7-9 to TRBJ2-2; the D is unclear. The germline CDR1 and CDR2 sequences are SEHNR and FQNEAQ (reference sequence). Trimming stripped 5 bases from V and 6 bases from J, with 7 bases between. The CDR3 length is 12 residues. DNA for the CDR3: TGTGCCAGCAGCATCCGGGCCGGGGAGCTGTTTTTT. This translates into CASSIRAGELFF. Together with reference TRBV7-9 and TRBJ2-2, the CDR3 gives the full variable domain: DTGVSQNPRHKITKRGQNVTFRCDPISEHNRLYWYRQTLGQGPEFLTYFQNEAQLEKSRLLSDRFSAERPKGSFSTLEIQRTEQGDSAMYLCASSIRAGELFFGEGSRLTVL.

The V call is TRBV19, the J call TRBJ1-5, with D hard to call. With 7 bases removed from V and 5 bases from J, the gap between germline ends came to 12 bases. The CDR3 spans 13 residues. Germline CDR1 LNHDA, CDR2 SQIVND (reference sequence). CDR3 region: CASTTWEDQPQHF. CDR3 nucleotide sequence: TGTGCCAGTACCACTTGGGAGGATCAGCCCCAGCATTTT.

The chain recombines TRBV6-5 with TRBJ2-7; possible D gene TRBD1, 6 bases. CDR3 length equals 15 residues. Trimming removed 5 bases at V and 7 bases at J, with 21 bases between. Germline CDR1 and CDR2: MNHEY and SVGAGI. CDR3 protein: CASSTWEQGNGEQYF. CDR3 DNA sequence: TGTGCCAGCAGTACTTGGGAACAGGGTAATGGAGAGCAGTACTTC.

This clonotype was found once. The V gene is TRBV30, the J gene TRBJ1-1; D call uncertain. In germline, CDR1 is GTSNPN, CDR2 SVGIG (reference sequence). This CDR3 is built from 14 residues. V lost 0 bases and J lost 6, with 14 bases in between. CDR3 DNA: TGTGCCTGGAGTGTCCCGGTTGGATACCCTGAAGCTTTCTTT. It codes for CAWSVPVGYPEAFF. The full variable domain, rest sourced from reference TRBV30 and TRBJ1-1, is SQTIHQWPATLVQPVGSPLSLECTVEGTSNPNLYWYRQAAGRGLQLLFYSVGIGQISSEVPQNLSASRPQDRQFILSSKKLLLSDSGFYLCAWSVPVGYPEAFFGQGTRLTVV.

J is TRBJ2-1 and V is TRBV7-8, with D tentatively TRBD1 (6 bases). Between the trimmed V and J ends, which lost 0 bases and 7 bases, there was a span of 10 bases. This CDR3 region has 14 residues. Germline loops: CDR1 SGHVS, CDR2 FQNEAQ. The CDR3 nucleotides are TGTGCCAGCAGCTTAGCGTACAGGGTAAATGAGCAGTTCTTC. This translates into CASSLAYRVNEQFF.

CDR3 in amino acids: CASSLGLNHIQYF. CDR3 bases: TGTGCCAGCAGCTTAGGCCTAAACCACATTCAGTACTTC. The rearrangement links TRBV13 to TRBJ2-4, with unresolved D. Germline loops: CDR1 PRHDT, CDR2 FYEKMQ (reference sequence). V lost 0 bases and J 8 bases, leaving 8 bases between the germline ends. This CDR3 is 13 amino acids long.

The chain uses TRBV27 and TRBJ2-7; 7 nucleotides align to TRBD2. V trimming: 2 bases; J trimming: 5 bases; junction bases outside the gene matches: 3. Germline V gene data show CDR1 as MNHEY and CDR2 as SMNVEV (reference sequence). This CDR3 is built from 13 residues. The DNA for the CDR3 is TGTGCCAGCAGTTTAGGGAGGGCAAACGAGCAGTACTTC. Its translation: CASSLGRANEQYF.

This clonotype showed up just once. The chain uses TRBV29-1 and TRBJ1-2, with 7 bases lining up with TRBD1. V shed 0 bases, J shed 3 bases, and the junction held 10 bases outside the gene matches. The CDR3 sequence is 16 residues long. Germline lookup yields CDR1 SQVTM and CDR2 ANQGSEA. In nucleotides, the CDR3 is TGCAGCGTTGAAGAGAGGCGGAGACAGGGTGACTATGGCTACACCTTC. Residues: CSVEERRRQGDYGYTF.

The chain has TRBV2 and TRBJ1-3; TRBD1 matches 7 bases. The CDR3 spans 15 residues. Losses at the gene ends were 3 bases for V and 1 base for J; bases not matched to a gene: 3. The germline V gene encodes CDR1 SNHLY and CDR2 FYNNEI. The CDR3 DNA follows: TGTGCCAGCAGTGACTTCAGGGGGTCTGGAAACACCATATATTTT. This translates into CASSDFRGSGNTIYF. The whole variable domain, remainder taken from reference TRBV2 and TRBJ1-3, is EPEVTQTPSHQVTQMGQEVILRCVPISNHLYFYWYRQILGQKVEFLVSFYNNEISEKSEIFDDQFSVERPDGSNFTLKIRSTKLEDSAMYFCASSDFRGSGNTIYFGEGSWLTVV.

The chain recombines TRBV7-9 with TRBJ2-1; the match to TRBD2 covers 9 bases. Germline CDR1 and CDR2: SEHNR and FQNEAQ (reference sequence). This CDR3 is built from 17 residues. J was trimmed by 4 bases and V by 5 bases; bases with no gene match: 12. CDR3 nucleotides: TGTGCCAGCAGCCTCAAATCAGCGGGAGGAGGGTACAATGAGCAGTTCTTC. Translated, it gives CASSLKSAGGGYNEQFF. Complete variable domain (other parts from reference TRBV7-9 and TRBJ2-1): DTGVSQNPRHKITKRGQNVTFRCDPISEHNRLYWYRQTLGQGPEFLTYFQNEAQLEKSRLLSDRFSAERPKGSFSTLEIQRTEQGDSAMYLCASSLKSAGGGYNEQFFGPGTRLTVL.

This chain links TRBV11-1 with TRBJ2-7; D unresolved. CDR1 is SGHAT and CDR2 is FQDESV in the germline V gene (reference sequence). Trimming pared 5 bases from V and 2 bases from J, leaving 10 bases between. The CDR3 consists of 13 residues. CDR3 nucleotides: TGTGCCAGCAGCATGGGTGCGACCTACGAGCAGTACTTC. The encoded protein is CASSMGATYEQYF.

The CDR3 sequence: CASSIDLEAYEQYF. The CDR3 DNA reads as TGTGCCAGTAGTATAGATCTGGAGGCCTACGAGCAGTACTTC. V usage is TRBV19 and J usage is TRBJ2-7; perhaps TRBD2 as D (5 bases). Germline CDR1 reads LNHDA; CDR2 reads SQIVND (reference sequence). The ends were cut back, 0 bases at V and 2 bases at J, with 8 bases in the middle. The CDR3 is 14 residues long.

CDR3: CASSLALATLEGDTQYF. The CDR3 DNA reads as TGTGCCAGCAGCTTAGCCCTAGCGACCCTAGAAGGGGATACGCAGTATTTT. The chain employs TRBV7-9 and TRBJ2-3, with D perhaps matching TRBD2 (6 bases). This CDR3 is built from 17 residues. Germline lookup yields CDR1 SEHNR and CDR2 FQNEAQ (reference sequence). V lost 0 bases and J 6 bases, leaving 19 bases between the germline ends. Using reference TRBV7-9 and TRBJ2-3 for the parts outside the CDR3, the full variable domain is DTGVSQNPRHKITKRGQNVTFRCDPISEHNRLYWYRQTLGQGPEFLTYFQNEAQLEKSRLLSDRFSAERPKGSFSTLEIQRTEQGDSAMYLCASSLALATLEGDTQYFGPGTRLTVL.

This rearrangement joins TRBV23-1 to TRBJ2-1; maybe TRBD2 (7 bases). TRBV23-1 is filed as an ORF, its function uncertain. CDR3 length: 15 amino acids. Trimming took off 10 bases at V and 8 bases at J, with 24 bases between the two ends. The DNA of the CDR3 is TGCGCCACCGCACTCCAGGGGAGGGGTTGGCATGAGCAGTTCTTC. This translates into CATALQGRGWHEQFF.

This sequence joins TRBV27 and TRBJ2-7, with TRBD2 as a possible D gene (6 bases). The length of the CDR3 is 13 residues. Germline CDR1 reads MNHEY; CDR2 reads SMNVEV (reference sequence). V was shortened by 9 bases and J by 4 bases, with 16 bases between the two germline ends. The CDR3 DNA sequence: TGTGCCAGTTCCGGAGGGAGGCGTTACGAGCAGTACTTC. Translated: CASSGGRRYEQYF.